The present T cell receptor (beta chain) was sequenced within a study of blood T cells in healthy people across ages. Trimming cost V 5 bases and J 0 bases, with 13 bases left between them. The CDR3 has 14 amino acids. Per the germline V gene, CDR1 is GTSNPN and CDR2 is SVGIG (reference sequence). A second PCR of about 6 to 11 cycles used a sample-barcoded 5' primer and a J-beta primer mix. Every cDNA molecule bore a tag from a template-switch adaptor containing 12 random nucleotides. Each CDR3 protein is one row after TCRdb ran MiXCR on the 5' RACE reads. In the table there are 650,000 to 700,000 distinct CDR3 sequences, 32% of which are singletons.

This chain joins TRBV30 and TRBJ1-1; possibly TRBD1 for D (5 bases). Sequenced sample: blood. The TCR originated in a woman older than 75 in good health. CDR3 coding DNA: TGTGCCTGGGCGGAGGGGTTCATGAACACTGAAGCTTTCTTT. Translated, it gives CAWAEGFMNTEAFF.